Detailed here is one TCR beta chain. Assay: immunoSEQ multiplex PCR; the TCRdb copy retains only in-frame clones and omits some. The sample records tens of thousands of clones, roughly 82% being singletons. The germline gives CDR1 MNHEY, CDR2 SMNVEV (reference sequence). There are 15 residues in the CDR3. The V and J ends lost 8 bases and 1 base respectively, with 14 bases between them. The sample is drawn from a study of blood T cell repertoires in COVID-19. Across the study: Material from acute and convalescent COVID-19 was sourced from the United States, Italy and Spain. Sources were T cells, B-cell-depleted T cells, or PBMCs; the material itself was cDNA or gDNA.

This clonotype was obtained from a human donor in a cohort sampled during active COVID-19. Material: peripheral blood. The chain uses TRBV27 and TRBJ2-2; D is perhaps TRBD1 (6 bases). The CDR3 loop is CASSPRGGNTGELFF. The CDR3, as DNA: TGTGCCAGCTCCCCGCGAGGGGGGAACACCGGGGAGCTGTTTTTT.